Below are 28 T cell receptor beta chains sequenced from a single sample in a study of cytomegalovirus exposure and HLA in healthy donors. Primers included in the PCR were 60 Vbeta and 13 Jbeta primers. Generated by immunoSEQ multiplex PCR, the TCRdb table keeps only in-frame clones and is missing some. There are 150,000 or so clones in the sample; approximately 76% occur only once, and about 1.9% lies in the top ten. The specimen was PBMCs. All receptors derive from a female donor in good health and CMV-seronegative.

The V call is TRBV7-2, the J call TRBJ2-7; TRBD2 agrees at 8 bases. There are 15 residues in the CDR3. With 1 base clipped from V and 2 bases from J, the junction kept 4 bases outside the gene matches. Germline CDR1 is SGHTA and CDR2 is FQGNSA. The DNA of the CDR3 is TGTGCCAGCAGCTTAGGACTAGCGCTCACCTACGAGCAGTACTTC. Amino acids: CASSLGLALTYEQYF.

This rearrangement joins TRBV7-9 to TRBJ1-2, with D maybe TRBD1 (5 bases). V gave up 1 base and J gave up 3 bases, with 6 bases separating them. Germline V lookup: CDR1 SEHNR, CDR2 FQNEAQ (reference sequence). There are 13 residues in the CDR3. CDR3 sequence reads: CASSLVGDYGYTF. CDR3 DNA sequence: TGTGCCAGCAGCTTAGTAGGGGACTATGGCTACACCTTC.

V and J are TRBV5-1 and TRBJ1-1, with TRBD1 identical over 7 bases. CDR3 length equals 14 residues. Trimming at V came to 4 bases and at J to 0 bases, leaving 3 bases not matched to a gene. Germline V gene sequence: CDR1 SGHRS, CDR2 YFSETQ. The CDR3 region is CASSQTGLNTEAFF. As DNA, the CDR3 is TGCGCCAGCAGCCAGACAGGGCTGAACACTGAAGCTTTCTTT. The full variable domain, completed using reference TRBV5-1 and TRBJ1-1, is KAGVTQTPRYLIKTRGQQVTLSCSPISGHRSVSWYQQTPGQGLQFLFEYFSETQRNKGNFPGRFSGRQFSNSRSEMNVSTLELGDSALYLCASSQTGLNTEAFFGQGTRLTVV.

The CDR3 region has the DNA TGTGCCAGCAACGACGGACAGGGCTGGTGGCCCCAGCATTTT. Translated: CASNDGQGWWPQHF. This rearrangement joins TRBV6-1 to TRBJ1-5; 8 nucleotides match TRBD1. This CDR3 has 14 amino acids. Germline trimming cut 7 bases from V and 9 bases from J; bases unmatched to any gene: 11. Per germline, CDR1 MNHNS and CDR2 SASEGT.

The chain combines TRBV14 with TRBJ1-3, with D uncertain. Germline CDR1 reads SGHDN; CDR2 reads FVKESK. Trimming cost V 2 bases and J 10 bases, with 9 bases left between them. This CDR3 spans 12 amino acids. As DNA, the CDR3 is TGTGCCAGCAGCCAATTTGTCCGGACCATATATTTT. It yields the protein CASSQFVRTIYF.

This chain uses TRBV10-3 with TRBJ2-7; the match to TRBD2 covers 8 bases. Germline CDR1 reads ENHRY; CDR2 reads SYGVKD. This CDR3 contains 18 residues. V trimming: 0 bases; J trimming: 4 bases; junction bases outside the gene matches: 14. CDR3 nucleotide sequence: TGTGCCATCAGTGAGTCGAAGGCGGGGGGAACTTCTAGGTACGAGCAGTACTTC. Translation gives CAISESKAGGTSRYEQYF.

J is TRBJ2-3 and V is TRBV13, with TRBD2 matching over 9 bases. The CDR3 is 15 residues long. The germline V gene encodes CDR1 PRHDT and CDR2 FYEKMQ (reference sequence). The junction had 13 bases not matched to a gene; V was cut back by 8 bases and J by 7 bases. The CDR3 is CASRRLAVVRNTQYF. In DNA form, the CDR3 reads TGTGCCAGCCGAAGACTAGCGGTCGTGAGAAATACGCAGTATTTT. The full variable domain, in which reference TRBV13 and TRBJ2-3 provide the parts outside the CDR3, is AAGVIQSPRHLIKEKRETATLKCYPIPRHDTVYWYQQGPGQDPQFLISFYEKMQSDKGSIPDRFSAQQFSDYHSELNMSSLELGDSALYFCASRRLAVVRNTQYFGPGTRLTVL.

The CDR3 here is CASTMDTTTGANVLTF. Written as DNA, the CDR3 is TGTGCCAGCACTATGGACACAACTACTGGGGCCAACGTCCTGACTTTC. The rearrangement joins TRBV25-1 to TRBJ2-6; D is possibly TRBD1 (5 bases). With 7 bases removed from V and 2 bases from J, the gap between germline ends came to 15 bases. Looked up from germline, CDR1 is MGHDK and CDR2 is SYGVNS. The CDR3 loop spans 16 amino acids.

In this sample, this clone turned up once. This chain connects TRBV5-1 to TRBJ2-2; TRBD2 agrees at 7 bases. CDR3 size: 15 residues. The ends lost 1 base at V and 5 bases at J; junction bases unmatched: 5. Germline CDR1 is SGHRS and CDR2 is YFSETQ. Here the CDR3 reads CASSLLASGTGELFF. CDR3 nucleotides: TGCGCCAGCAGCTTGTTGGCTAGCGGAACCGGGGAGCTGTTTTTT.

The CDR3 sequence is CAWSRANYGYTF. DNA for the CDR3: TGTGCCTGGAGCCGGGCTAACTATGGCTACACCTTC. The J gene is TRBJ1-2, the V gene TRBV30; D gene unclear. Per the germline V gene, CDR1 is GTSNPN and CDR2 is SVGIG (reference sequence). V was shortened by 3 bases and J by 0 bases, with 5 bases between the two germline ends. The CDR3 consists of 12 residues.

This chain uses TRBV6-1 with TRBJ2-5, with D possibly matching TRBD2 (5 bases). CDR1 MNHNS and CDR2 SASEGT come from the germline V gene. The CDR3 covers 14 residues. Trimming left V 5 bases short and J 4 bases short, with 14 bases between. CDR3 coding DNA: TGTGCCAGCAGTTCCTACCTAGCTGCAGAGACCCAGTACTTC. This encodes CASSSYLAAETQYF.

The chain carries TRBV6-4 and TRBJ2-2, with TRBD2 matching over 10 bases. Trimming at V came to 4 bases and at J to 6 bases, leaving 14 bases not matched to a gene. From germline, CDR1 is MRHNA and CDR2 SNTAGT. The CDR3 sequence is 18 residues long. The DNA of the CDR3 is TGTGCCAGCAGTGGACTGAGCCCCGGGACTAGCGTGCCCGGGGAGCTGTTTTTT. Amino acids: CASSGLSPGTSVPGELFF.

The chain uses TRBV4-1 and TRBJ1-1; the D gene is possibly TRBD1 (5 bases). The germline V gene encodes CDR1 MGHRA and CDR2 YSYEKL. Trimming shortened V by 2 bases and J by 7 bases, and 14 bases separated the two germline ends. The CDR3 sequence is 14 residues long. The chain's CDR3 is CASSQLTGGFEAFF. CDR3 sequence (DNA): TGCGCCAGCAGCCAACTTACAGGAGGGTTTGAAGCTTTCTTT.

The chain carries TRBV5-6 and TRBJ2-3; D is possibly TRBD1 (5 bases). The CDR3 sequence is 15 residues long. Germline CDR1 SGHDT, CDR2 YYEEEE. Trimming removed 0 bases at V and 1 base at J, with 9 bases between. In DNA, the CDR3 is TGTGCCAGCAGCTTGGTCGCAGGGCGCACAGATACGCAGTATTTT. It translates to CASSLVAGRTDTQYF.

With regard to this clone: At one of its ends the junction is not consistent with the germline gene, which may arise from a read error. The rearrangement uses TRBV5-1 and TRBJ1-1; maybe TRBD1 (5 bases). The CDR3 length is 14 residues. In germline, CDR1 is SGHRS, CDR2 YFSETQ. The chain's CDR3 is CAGSFREMNTEAFF. The CDR3 DNA sequence: TGCGCCGGCAGCTTCAGGGAAATGAACACTGAAGCTTTCTTT.

This clone appeared a single time. The chain carries TRBV29-1 and TRBJ2-5, with 7 bases fitting TRBD1. Germline V gene sequence: CDR1 SQVTM, CDR2 ANQGSEA. This CDR3 has 12 residues. Germline trimming cut 7 bases from V and 3 bases from J; bases unmatched to any gene: 5. The CDR3 protein is CSGNTGEETQYF. CDR3 DNA: TGCAGCGGAAATACAGGGGAAGAGACCCAGTACTTC.

The chain uses TRBV30 and TRBJ2-5; 8 bases match TRBD1. The J call may be incorrect, as the DNA end agrees better with TRBJ2-7. From germline, CDR1 is GTSNPN and CDR2 SVGIG (reference sequence). The CDR3 runs to 13 residues. CDR3 bases: TGTGCCTGGAGTACAGGGGGTCGCTACGAGCAGTACTTC. It translates to CAWSTGGRYEQYF.

This clone was detected only once. The chain links TRBV10-2 to TRBJ1-3, with D possibly TRBD1 on 5 matching bases. With 4 bases removed from V and 15 bases from J, the gap between germline ends came to 13 bases. The CDR3 has 11 residues. The germline gives CDR1 WSHSY, CDR2 SAAADI. The CDR3 bases are TGCGCCAGCAGTGTCGGGCAGGGAAAATATTTT. It specifies CASSVGQGKYF.

The V call is TRBV6-5, the J call TRBJ2-7; 11 bases line up with TRBD2. Germline trimming cut 6 bases from V and 3 bases from J; bases unmatched to any gene: 7. The CDR3 extends over 15 amino acids. Per germline, CDR1 MNHEY and CDR2 SVGAGI. The CDR3 region is CASRPTSGGRYEQYF. The CDR3, as DNA: TGTGCCAGCAGGCCTACTAGCGGGGGCCGCTACGAGCAGTACTTC.

V is TRBV2 and J is TRBJ2-5; 8 nucleotides align to TRBD1. Germline V gene data show CDR1 as SNHLY and CDR2 as FYNNEI. V lost 10 bases to trimming and J lost 5 bases; unmatched junction nucleotides: 12. This CDR3 has 14 amino acids. Written as DNA, the CDR3 is TGTGCCACGGCCCGGGGACAGGCCGGGGAGACCCAGTACTTC. It codes for CATARGQAGETQYF.

This clone has only a few counts. The CDR3 DNA follows: TGTGCCAGCAGCCACGACGGAGCTAACTATGGCTACACCTTC. Translation: CASSHDGANYGYTF. The chain uses TRBV7-3 and TRBJ1-2; D unresolved. Germline values: CDR1 SGHTA, CDR2 FQGTGA. V dropped 5 bases and J dropped 0 bases, with 10 bases sitting between them. The CDR3 runs to 14 residues.

This clone has a single count. The chain combines TRBV30 with TRBJ1-5, with 7 bases lining up with TRBD1. V lost 0 bases to trimming and J lost 0 bases; unmatched junction nucleotides: 2. This CDR3 contains 15 residues. The germline gives CDR1 GTSNPN, CDR2 SVGIG (reference sequence). CDR3 nucleotide sequence: TGTGCCTGGAGTGTAAAGGGGGCTAGCAATCAGCCCCAGCATTTT. Residues: CAWSVKGASNQPQHF.

V is TRBV30 and J is TRBJ2-5, with 7 bases identical to TRBD2. In germline, CDR1 is GTSNPN, CDR2 SVGIG (reference sequence). Trimming cost V 1 base and J 4 bases; bases outside gene matches: 9. The CDR3 length is 15 residues. This chain's CDR3 is CAWSGVAGEGETQYF. The CDR3 bases are TGTGCCTGGAGTGGAGTTGCGGGAGAGGGAGAGACCCAGTACTTC.

This chain joins TRBV10-3 and TRBJ2-5, with TRBD2 matching over 9 bases. This CDR3 contains 14 residues. With V trimmed by 6 bases and J by 5 bases, 7 bases remained unmatched. Germline assignment: CDR1 ENHRY and CDR2 SYGVKD. Here the CDR3 reads CAISTGLAGETQYF. CDR3 DNA: TGTGCCATCAGCACGGGACTAGCAGGGGAGACCCAGTACTTC.

The genes are TRBV6-5 and TRBJ2-5; 10 nucleotides align to TRBD1. Germline V gene data show CDR1 as MNHEY and CDR2 as SVGAGI. Unmatched junction bases numbered 1, after V lost 0 bases and J lost 0 bases. The CDR3 has 16 amino acids. The CDR3 region is CASSYSGQGYQETQYF. The CDR3 DNA is TGTGCCAGCAGTTACTCGGGACAGGGGTACCAAGAGACCCAGTACTTC.

The chain is built from TRBV5-6 and TRBJ2-1; 8 positions agree with TRBD2. V was clipped by 3 bases and J by 0 bases; unmatched bases: 11. Germline CDR1 reads SGHDT; CDR2 reads YYEEEE. The CDR3 has 18 amino acids. For the CDR3, the DNA is TGTGCCAGCAGCTCAGCGGAGGAGCGGGGGTCCTCCTACAATGAGCAGTTCTTC. Translated: CASSSAEERGSSYNEQFF.

V is TRBV7-3 and J is TRBJ2-7; unclear D gene. CDR1 is SGHTA and CDR2 is FQGTGA in the germline V gene. Deletions cut 4 bases from V and 0 bases from J, with 4 bases between. The CDR3 totals 12 residues. The CDR3 DNA sequence: TGTGCCAGCAGCTCCTCCTCCTACGAGCAGTACTTC. Translating gives CASSSSSYEQYF.

The gene calls are TRBV14 and TRBJ1-3; possibly TRBD1 for D (6 bases). Germline V gene sequence: CDR1 SGHDN, CDR2 FVKESK. This CDR3 comprises 15 residues. The V end lost 2 bases, the J end lost 4 bases, and 12 bases lay between the germline ends. CDR3 sequence reads: CASSQHSDRGNTIYF. Written as DNA, the CDR3 is TGTGCCAGCAGCCAACATAGCGACAGGGGAAACACCATATATTTT.